This TCR beta chain was observed in a study of blood T cell repertoires in COVID-19 (dated by TCRdb to the early 2020s). General notes on the study: Samples from collaborators originated in the United States, Italy and Spain and spanned both the acute and convalescent phases of COVID-19. The repertoires were released in a freely available public database meant as a resource for research on the immune response to SARS-CoV-2. A de-identified subject ID, COVID-19 status, age in years and sex were almost always included in the sample metadata. Where available, HLA class I and class II types were taken from metadata supplied by the sample provider and were not determined by assay-based typing. Samples came from the ongoing ImmuneRACE study (first 160 participants) plus 1,254 subjects from 6 global collaborators. The prospective study material was composed of cDNA or gDNA derived from T cells, B-cell-depleted T cells, or PBMCs. Subjects who had been exposed to COVID-19, were actively infected with it, or had recovered from it provided the deeply sampled blood TCRbeta repertoires that made up the dataset. General conclusions and limits of the study: The amount of clinical and demographic metadata varied by source and participant and was provided uncurated.

Points on this clone: The clone's antigen remains unknown. No base quality information exists; no much larger clone differs at one position.

In Seattle, one collaborating source enrolled patients while the infection was active and tracked those patients longitudinally over the course of disease. The collaborating institutions used their own protocols to collect whole blood in K2EDTA tubes. For TCRbeta analysis, collaborator samples were shipped as frozen whole blood, as isolated PBMCs, or as DNA extracted from either sample type. TCRbeta CDR3 regions were amplified from genomic DNA by means of the immunoSEQ Assay, a bias-controlled multiplex PCR. Under the source paper's analysis protocol: Nucleated cell counts per sample were estimated from amplification of reference gene primers within the assay. To quantify the absolute abundance of each unique TCRbeta CDR3 rearrangement, sequence reads were collapsed and filtered. For each sample, productive Simpson clonality was calculated as the square root of Simpson's diversity index over productive rearrangements. Drawn from immuneACCESS, this table holds only the in-frame rearrangements with V and J called that TCRdb kept. Clones are partly lost; checked studies trace under half to an unresolved V gene and leave the rest unexplained. The V and J calls and clone size are taken from that table; D and trimming were inferred from the DNA. Present in this sample are around 93,000 clones, about 90% of which were seen just once. The biggest ten clones account for roughly 6.3% of the sample.

Sequenced: peripheral blood. This TCR was sampled from a man aged 18 to 35 with COVID-19, enrolled during active disease.

In nucleotides, the sequence is TGTGCCAGTAGTTCCCCCCACAGGGGGCACACAGATACGCAGTATTTT. The resulting protein is CASSSPHRGHTDTQYF. The chain is made from TRBV19 and TRBJ2-3, and 9 junction bases match TRBD1. There are 16 amino acids in the CDR3, from cysteine to phenylalanine inclusive. The DNA shown is the 48-base CDR3, in frame from base 1. CDR1 and CDR2 are drawn from the germline V gene (reference sequence): LNHDA, SQIVND. Unmatched junction bases come to 8, with V trimmed by 5 bases and J by 2 bases. The CDR3, completed at both ends by the reference TRBV19 and TRBJ2-3 genes, gives the full variable domain DGGITQSPKYLFRKEGQNVTLSCEQNLNHDAMYWYRQDPGQGLRLIYYSQIVNDFQKGDIAEGYSVSREKKESFPLTVTSAQKNPTAFYLCASSSPHRGHTDTQYFGPGTRLTVL.